This T cell receptor (beta chain) was captured in a study of read filtering for tumor transcriptome and immune sequencing. Study-wide context: Fewer than 10 patients were R-ISS I, 16 were R-ISS II, six or seven were R-ISS III. After DNase treatment, RNA was made into whole-transcriptome libraries.

Study-wide findings and caveats: RNA-seq captured clonotypes less deeply and reliably than IR-seq.

At the time of active disease, bone marrow was collected from every patient. Many counts were recorded for this clonotype. Its antigen is undetermined. From approximately 400 ng of RNA, a library with molecular barcoded alpha/delta and beta/gamma adaptors was made. Each CDR3 protein gets one entry after TCRdb re-called the reads with MiXCR. The data show about 37,000 distinct CDR3 sequences, roughly 12% seen once. The sample taken for sequencing was a population of CD138-negative cells sorted from bone marrow. This receptor was obtained from a donor aged 40 or older with multiple myeloma.

The CDR3, as DNA: TGTGCCAGCAACCCGCTCGACAGGGGTGGCAATCAGCCCCAGCATTTT. Protein: CASNPLDRGGNQPQHF. The genes are TRBV6-6 and TRBJ1-5; 8 nucleotides align to TRBD1. Germline trimming cut 7 bases from V and 2 bases from J; bases unmatched to any gene: 10. There are 16 residues in the CDR3. The germline gives CDR1 MNHNY, CDR2 SVGAGI (reference sequence).